One sample yielded the 26 T cell receptor beta chains listed below, sequenced in a study of persistence of HIV-infected CD4 T cells. Antigens of these TCRs are unknown. The immunoSEQ assay was version 4, run in survey mode. Assay used: immunoSEQ multiplex PCR; TCRdb lists only in-frame clones, some missing. This table has around 30,000 clones, 65% to 90% appearing once. An overlapping HIV-1 Gag peptide pool stimulated these cells at about 0.9 ug/peptide/mL. CD40L/CD69 double-negative CD45RO-high memory CD4+ T cells were collected. The specimen was CD4+ T cells sorted from PBMCs after roughly 18-hour stimulation, collected from a patient who received antiretroviral therapy. The source of these receptors is an adult woman with HIV who was CMV-seropositive.

The chain recombines TRBV7-2 with TRBJ1-6; D gene unclear. The CDR3 has 13 residues. Trimming took off 1 base at V and 9 bases at J, with 7 bases between the two ends. Germline loops: CDR1 SGHTA, CDR2 FQGNSA. The CDR3 loop is CASSLGSGSPLHF. For the CDR3, the DNA is TGTGCCAGCAGCTTAGGGTCTGGTTCACCCCTCCACTTT. Full variable domain (remainder filled in from reference TRBV7-2 and TRBJ1-6): GAGVSQSPSNKVTEKGKDVELRCDPISGHTALYWYRQSLGQGLEFLIYFQGNSAPDKSGLPSDRFSAERTGGSVSTLTIQRTQQEDSAVYLCASSLGSGSPLHFGNGTRLTVT.

The chain carries TRBV5-6 and TRBJ2-3; TRBD2 agrees at 11 bases. Germline lookup yields CDR1 SGHDT and CDR2 YYEEEE. The V and J ends lost 4 bases and 1 base, in that order; junction bases with no gene match: 5. The CDR3 spans 16 residues. CDR3 DNA: TGTGCCAGCAGCCCCGGGACTAGCGGACGCACAGATACGCAGTATTTT. Translating it yields CASSPGTSGRTDTQYF.

This clone occurred a few times. The V and J genes are TRBV7-3 and TRBJ1-1, with a possible D match to TRBD1 (5 bases). V was trimmed by 3 bases and J by 4 bases, leaving 9 bases between them. The CDR3 sequence is 13 residues long. Germline assignment: CDR1 SGHTA and CDR2 FQGTGA. The CDR3 loop reads CASSFGGGTEAFF. DNA of the CDR3: TGTGCCAGCAGCTTCGGGGGAGGCACTGAAGCTTTCTTT.

The chain joins TRBV5-1 to TRBJ1-6; D is possibly TRBD1 (6 bases). Deletions cut 0 bases from V and 0 bases from J, with 13 bases between. The CDR3 length is 18 residues. Germline CDR1 and CDR2: SGHRS and YFSETQ. The CDR3 region has the DNA TGCGCCAGCAGCTTGGGGGGGCCAACGAGCTCCTATAATTCACCCCTCCACTTT. Translating it yields CASSLGGPTSSYNSPLHF.

This chain joins TRBV2 and TRBJ1-1, with a possible D match to TRBD1 (5 bases). Trimming shortened V by 7 bases and J by 4 bases, and 22 bases separated the two germline ends. Germline V CDR1 and CDR2: SNHLY, FYNNEI. This CDR3 contains 16 residues. The CDR3 spells CASIRGTNRATTEAFF. The DNA of the CDR3 is TGTGCCAGCATAAGGGGCACTAATAGGGCTACCACTGAAGCTTTCTTT.

There are a few counts of this clone. The chain is built from TRBV6-5 and TRBJ2-1; no firm D call. Deletions cut 1 base from V and 11 bases from J, with 12 bases between. Germline CDR1 is MNHEY and CDR2 is SVGAGI. The CDR3 spans 13 residues. For the CDR3, the DNA is TGTGCCAGCAGTTACTACTTGCTCGGACAGCAGTTCTTC. The encoded protein is CASSYYLLGQQFF.

V gene TRBV19 combines with J gene TRBJ2-5; 11 bases line up with TRBD2. Trimming took 3 bases from V and 2 from J; bases not matched to a gene: 8. The CDR3 length is 17 residues. The germline gives CDR1 LNHDA, CDR2 SQIVND (reference sequence). The CDR3 nucleotides read TGTGCCAGTAGTATTGGCGGGACTAGCGGAGGACAAGAGACCCAGTACTTC. Translation gives CASSIGGTSGGQETQYF. Filled out from reference TRBV19 and TRBJ2-5, the complete variable domain reads DGGITQSPKYLFRKEGQNVTLSCEQNLNHDAMYWYRQDPGQGLRLIYYSQIVNDFQKGDIAEGYSVSREKKESFPLTVTSAQKNPTAFYLCASSIGGTSGGQETQYFGPGTRLLVL.

The CDR3 loop is CSTRTREDIYNEQFF. The DNA of the CDR3 is TGCAGCACCCGAACTCGGGAGGACATCTACAATGAGCAGTTCTTC. V and J are TRBV29-1 and TRBJ2-1; TRBD2 matches 7 bases. The V gene's germline CDR1 is SQVTM and CDR2 ANQGSEA. The CDR3 contains 15 residues. J lost 3 bases, V lost 8 bases, and 13 bases had no gene match.

The chain carries TRBV7-8 and TRBJ2-1; possibly TRBD1 for D (5 bases). The CDR3 sequence is 19 residues long. Germline V gene data show CDR1 as SGHVS and CDR2 as FQNEAQ. V shed 5 bases and J shed 0 bases, with 23 bases lying between them. CDR3 loop: CASSRRPNSGLSSYNEQFF. DNA of the CDR3: TGTGCCAGCAGCCGCCGCCCGAACTCAGGGTTGAGCTCCTACAATGAGCAGTTCTTC.

The chain uses TRBV7-2 and TRBJ2-2; D gene ambiguous. In germline, CDR1 is SGHTA, CDR2 FQGNSA. V shed 0 bases and J shed 6 bases, with 11 bases lying between them. The CDR3 loop spans 15 amino acids. In DNA form, the CDR3 reads TGTGCCAGCAGCTTAGCGCTGATGGAGCCCGGGGAGCTGTTTTTT. As protein: CASSLALMEPGELFF.

The rearrangement links TRBV28 to TRBJ1-2, with 9 bases matching TRBD1. The CDR3 has 15 residues. The germline V gene has CDR1 MDHEN and CDR2 SYDVKM. The V gene end was trimmed by 6 bases and the J gene end by 2 bases; junction bases not matched to a gene: 7. The CDR3 DNA reads as TGTGCCAGCAGCGTCCCGGGACAGGGAAACTATGGCTACACCTTC. It encodes CASSVPGQGNYGYTF.

This sequence joins TRBV7-7 and TRBJ2-1; TRBD1 aligns across 8 bases. The junction had 12 bases not matched to a gene; V was cut back by 1 base and J by 4 bases. The CDR3 spans 18 residues. Looked up from germline, CDR1 is SSHAT and CDR2 is FNYEAQ (reference sequence). Here the CDR3 reads CASSLEPMTGAPYNEQFF. The CDR3 nucleotides read TGTGCCAGCAGCTTAGAGCCAATGACAGGGGCACCTTACAATGAGCAGTTCTTC.

The genes are TRBV5-1 and TRBJ1-1; TRBD1 matches at 9 bases. CDR1 and CDR2 (germline): SGHRS, YFSETQ. Unmatched junction bases numbered 8, after V lost 4 bases and J lost 1 base. This CDR3 is built from 16 residues. Here the CDR3 reads CASSQPQGARNTEAFF. In DNA form, the CDR3 reads TGCGCCAGCAGCCAACCACAGGGGGCTAGGAACACTGAAGCTTTCTTT.

The chain carries TRBV5-1 and TRBJ1-1; D gene unclear. The CDR3 has 12 residues. Trimming stripped 4 bases from V and 6 bases from J, with 10 bases between. The germline CDR1 and CDR2 sequences are SGHRS and YFSETQ. The CDR3 region is CASSPPAAEAFF. CDR3 bases: TGCGCCAGCAGCCCTCCCGCGGCTGAAGCTTTCTTT.

CDR3 nucleotide sequence: TGTGCCAGTAGCAGGGACAGGGCTGAAAAACTGTTTTTT. Translating gives CASSRDRAEKLFF. The V gene is TRBV19, the J gene TRBJ1-4; 9 bases are shared with TRBD1. V lost 6 bases and J lost 7; bases outside the gene matches: 3. CDR1 LNHDA and CDR2 SQIVND come from the germline V gene (reference sequence). The CDR3 totals 13 residues.

This clone was seen a few times. J is TRBJ1-1 and V is TRBV6-2 or TRBV6-3; no firm D call. Germline CDR1 and CDR2: MNHEY and SVGEGT. With 0 bases removed from V and 4 bases from J, the gap between germline ends came to 15 bases. This CDR3 contains 16 residues. CDR3 loop: CASSYSSKGSRTEAFF. CDR3 sequence (DNA): TGTGCCAGCAGTTACTCGTCAAAGGGATCCCGCACTGAAGCTTTCTTT.

This sequence joins TRBV10-3 and TRBJ1-2; D unresolved. V was trimmed by 3 bases and J by 3 bases, leaving 5 bases between them. The germline V gene has CDR1 ENHRY and CDR2 SYGVKD. The length of the CDR3 is 12 residues. The CDR3 loop is CAISEPDYGYTF. The DNA for the CDR3 is TGTGCCATCAGTGAACCCGACTATGGCTACACCTTC.

Sample share makes this clone medium-sized. This rearrangement joins TRBV5-8 to TRBJ1-1, with unresolved D. V was shortened by 0 bases and J by 7 bases, with 7 bases between the two germline ends. Germline CDR1 is SGHTS and CDR2 is YDEGEE. The CDR3 runs to 12 residues. CDR3 coding DNA: TGTGCCAGCAGCTTGGTTAAAATTGAAGCTTTCTTT. This translates into CASSLVKIEAFF.

This rearrangement joins TRBV7-2 to TRBJ2-1; 11 bases map to TRBD1. Trimming took 6 bases from V and 6 from J; bases not matched to a gene: 7. The CDR3 is 15 amino acids. Per germline, CDR1 SGHTA and CDR2 FQGNSA. The CDR3 DNA reads as TGTGCCAGCAGTACCGGACAGGGGGCTCTCAATGAGCAGTTCTTC. It is translated as CASSTGQGALNEQFF.

The chain links TRBV14 to TRBJ1-1; D gene uncertain. V was shortened by 5 bases and J by 4 bases, with 14 bases between the two germline ends. Germline V CDR1 and CDR2: SGHDN, FVKESK. The CDR3 extends over 14 amino acids. CDR3 region: CASSLASAGTEAFF. CDR3 nucleotides: TGTGCCAGCAGCTTAGCATCAGCGGGCACTGAAGCTTTCTTT.

The chain links TRBV10-3 to TRBJ1-1, with a possible D match to TRBD1 (5 bases). Germline V gives CDR1 ENHRY, CDR2 SYGVKD. This CDR3 has 15 amino acids. The V gene lost 10 bases and the J gene lost 3 bases, with 21 bases spanning the gap. The CDR3 sequence is CATMRSRQGDTEAFF. For the CDR3, the DNA is TGTGCCACCATGAGGTCCCGGCAGGGCGACACTGAAGCTTTCTTT.

The chain couples TRBV7-3 to TRBJ2-1; possibly TRBD2 for D (6 bases). Trimming removed 2 bases at V and 3 bases at J, with 11 bases between. This CDR3 has 15 residues. Germline loops: CDR1 SGHTA, CDR2 FQGTGA. The CDR3 DNA reads as TGTGCCAGCAGCTTAGGAGGGTCTGGCTACAATGAGCAGTTCTTC. Amino acids: CASSLGGSGYNEQFF.

This clone was observed once. V usage is TRBV3-1 (or the pseudogene TRBV3-2) and J usage is TRBJ2-1, with 7 bases matching TRBD2. The CDR3 loop spans 12 amino acids. Germline assignment: CDR1 LGHDT and CDR2 YNNKEL (reference sequence). The ends lost 3 bases at V and 10 bases at J; junction bases unmatched: 3. The CDR3 nucleotides are TGTGCCAGCAGCCACGGACTAGGGGAGCAGTTCTTC. It is translated as CASSHGLGEQFF.

This chain uses TRBV5-4 with TRBJ2-1, with no clear D. V was trimmed by 3 bases and J by 9 bases, leaving 13 bases between them. In germline, CDR1 is SGHNT, CDR2 YYREEE (reference sequence). The CDR3 covers 13 residues. As DNA, the CDR3 is TGTGCCAGCAGCTATACCAGGTTCGGTGAGCAGTTCTTC. Translation: CASSYTRFGEQFF.

The chain uses TRBV28 and TRBJ1-1, with D perhaps TRBD1 (5 bases). The V and J ends lost 7 bases and 5 bases respectively, with 14 bases between them. The CDR3 is 13 residues long. CDR1 and CDR2 from the germline V gene are MDHEN and SYDVKM. CDR3 region: CASTKAGQTEAFF. CDR3 in DNA: TGTGCCAGCACCAAAGCGGGGCAGACTGAAGCTTTCTTT.

This chain joins TRBV7-3 and TRBJ2-2, with D tentatively TRBD1 (5 bases). The V gene lost 9 bases and the J gene lost 7 bases, with 12 bases spanning the gap. The V gene's germline CDR1 is SGHTA and CDR2 FQGTGA. CDR3 length: 12 amino acids. The DNA of the CDR3 is TGTGCCAGTAGTTCTCAGGGCGGGGAGCTGTTTTTT. As protein: CASSSQGGELFF. The complete variable domain, with remaining parts taken from reference TRBV7-3 and TRBJ2-2, reads GAGVSQTPSNKVTEKGKYVELRCDPISGHTALYWYRQSLGQGPEFLIYFQGTGAADDSGLPNDRFFAVRPEGSVSTLKIQRTERGDSAVYLCASSSQGGELFFGEGSRLTVL.